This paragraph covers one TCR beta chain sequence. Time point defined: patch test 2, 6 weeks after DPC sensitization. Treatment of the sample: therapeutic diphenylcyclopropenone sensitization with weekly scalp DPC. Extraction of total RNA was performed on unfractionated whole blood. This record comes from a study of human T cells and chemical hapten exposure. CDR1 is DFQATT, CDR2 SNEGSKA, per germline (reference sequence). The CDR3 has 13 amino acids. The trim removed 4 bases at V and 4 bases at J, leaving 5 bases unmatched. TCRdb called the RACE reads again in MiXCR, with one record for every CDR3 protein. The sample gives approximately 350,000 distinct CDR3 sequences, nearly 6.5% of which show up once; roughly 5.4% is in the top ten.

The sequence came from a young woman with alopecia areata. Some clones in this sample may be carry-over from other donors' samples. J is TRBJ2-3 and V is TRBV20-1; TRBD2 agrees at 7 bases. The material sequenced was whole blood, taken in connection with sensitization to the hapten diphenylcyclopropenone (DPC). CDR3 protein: CSAIRGESDTQYF. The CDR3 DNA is TGCAGTGCTATACGGGGGGAGTCAGATACGCAGTATTTT.